This T cell receptor beta chain is from a study of cytomegalovirus exposure and HLA in healthy donors. The PCR had 60 Vbeta and 13 Jbeta primers. Generated by immunoSEQ multiplex PCR, the TCRdb table keeps only in-frame clones and is missing some. Among more than 90,000 clones, 82% were seen once, and the ten largest hold 3.5% to 4%. The sample holds one count of this clone. The receptor comes from a man aged 50-59 years in good health and CMV-seronegative. The material sequenced was PBMCs.

CDR3 sequence (DNA): TGTGCCAGCAGTGAGGGGGGTCTCAGTATCTCTGGGGCCAACGTCCTGACTTTC. It codes for CASSEGGLSISGANVLTF. The chain combines TRBV2 with TRBJ2-6; D perhaps matches TRBD2 (6 bases). The CDR3 totals 18 residues. V lost 3 bases to trimming and J lost 0 bases, with 15 bases between them. Germline CDR1 reads SNHLY; CDR2 reads FYNNEI.